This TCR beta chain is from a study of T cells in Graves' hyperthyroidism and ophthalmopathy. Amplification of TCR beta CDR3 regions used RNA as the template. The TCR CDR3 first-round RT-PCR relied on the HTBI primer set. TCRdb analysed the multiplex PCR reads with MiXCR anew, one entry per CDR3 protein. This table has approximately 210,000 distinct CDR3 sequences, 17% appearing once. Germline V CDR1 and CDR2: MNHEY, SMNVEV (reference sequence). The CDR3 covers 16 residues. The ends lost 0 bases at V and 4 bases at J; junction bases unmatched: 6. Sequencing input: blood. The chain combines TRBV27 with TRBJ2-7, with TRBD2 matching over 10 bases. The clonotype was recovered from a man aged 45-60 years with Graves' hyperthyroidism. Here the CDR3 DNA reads TGTGCCAGCAGTTTATCGTCGGGACTAGCGAGTTACGAGCAGTACTTC. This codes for CASSLSSGLASYEQYF.